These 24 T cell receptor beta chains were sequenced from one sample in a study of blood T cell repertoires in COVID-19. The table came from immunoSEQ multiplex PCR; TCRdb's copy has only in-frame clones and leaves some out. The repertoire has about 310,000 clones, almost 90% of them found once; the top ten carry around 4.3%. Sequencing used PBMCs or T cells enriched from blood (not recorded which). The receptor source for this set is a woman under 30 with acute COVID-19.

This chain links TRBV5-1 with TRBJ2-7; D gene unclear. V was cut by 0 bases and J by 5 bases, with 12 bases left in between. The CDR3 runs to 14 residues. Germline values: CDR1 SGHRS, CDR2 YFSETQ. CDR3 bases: TGCGCCAGCAGCTTGGTACCTGGAGCCCACGAGCAGTACTTC. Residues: CASSLVPGAHEQYF.

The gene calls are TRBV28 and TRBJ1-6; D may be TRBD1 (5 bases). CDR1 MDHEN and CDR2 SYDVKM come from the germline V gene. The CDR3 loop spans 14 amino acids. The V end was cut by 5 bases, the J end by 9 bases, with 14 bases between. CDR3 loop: CASSLAGLGSPLHF. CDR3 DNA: TGTGCCAGCAGTCTGGCAGGGCTCGGTTCACCCCTCCACTTT.

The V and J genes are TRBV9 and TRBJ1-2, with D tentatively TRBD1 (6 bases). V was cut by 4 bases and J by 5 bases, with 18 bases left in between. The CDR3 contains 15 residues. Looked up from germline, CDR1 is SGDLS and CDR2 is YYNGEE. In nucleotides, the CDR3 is TGTGCCAGCAGCCCACGACAGGTGGTTGGGTATGGCTACACCTTC. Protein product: CASSPRQVVGYGYTF.

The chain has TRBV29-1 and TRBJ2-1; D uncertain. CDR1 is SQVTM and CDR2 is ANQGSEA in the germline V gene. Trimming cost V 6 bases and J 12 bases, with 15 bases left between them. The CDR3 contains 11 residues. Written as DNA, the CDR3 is TGCAGCGTGCCTGCTGGCCGAGGGCAGTTCTTC. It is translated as CSVPAGRGQFF.

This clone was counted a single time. CDR3 nucleotides: TGTGCCAGCAGCTCTGGACAGGGCGGGCAGCCCCAGCATTTT. This codes for CASSSGQGGQPQHF. The J gene is TRBJ1-5, the V gene TRBV7-2; 8 positions match TRBD1. V shed 4 bases and J 7 bases; nucleotides not matched to a gene: 6. Germline V gene lookup returns CDR1 SGHTA and CDR2 FQGNSA. The CDR3 contains 14 residues. Complete variable domain (other parts from reference TRBV7-2 and TRBJ1-5): GAGVSQSPSNKVTEKGKDVELRCDPISGHTALYWYRQSLGQGLEFLIYFQGNSAPDKSGLPSDRFSAERTGGSVSTLTIQRTQQEDSAVYLCASSSGQGGQPQHFGDGTRLSIL.

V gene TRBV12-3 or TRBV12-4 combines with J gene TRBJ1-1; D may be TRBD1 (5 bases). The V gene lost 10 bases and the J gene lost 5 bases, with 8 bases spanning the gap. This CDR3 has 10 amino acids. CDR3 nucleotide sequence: TGTGCCACTGGGGGGACTGAAGCTTTCTTT. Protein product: CATGGTEAFF.

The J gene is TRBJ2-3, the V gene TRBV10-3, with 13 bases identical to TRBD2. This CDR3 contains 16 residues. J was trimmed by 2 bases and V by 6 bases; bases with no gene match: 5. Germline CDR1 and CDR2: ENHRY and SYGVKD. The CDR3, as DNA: TGTGCCATCAGCCTAGGGACTAGCGGGAACACAGATACGCAGTATTTT. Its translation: CAISLGTSGNTDTQYF.

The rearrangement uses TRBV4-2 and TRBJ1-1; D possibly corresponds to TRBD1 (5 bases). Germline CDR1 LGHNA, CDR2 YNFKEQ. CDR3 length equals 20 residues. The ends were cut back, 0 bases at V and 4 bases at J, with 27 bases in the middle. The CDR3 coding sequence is TGTGCCAGCAGCCAAGATTCCTTCCTCGCGGGCTGGAGGGACGGCACTGAAGCTTTCTTT. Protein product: CASSQDSFLAGWRDGTEAFF.

The DNA of the CDR3 is TGTGCCAGCAGCCCCCGACAGGACTCTGGAAACACCATATATTTT. This sequence encodes CASSPRQDSGNTIYF. The chain employs TRBV9 and TRBJ1-3; possibly TRBD1 for D (6 bases). CDR3 length equals 15 residues. The germline gives CDR1 SGDLS, CDR2 YYNGEE. Trimming removed 4 bases at V and 0 bases at J, with 11 bases between.

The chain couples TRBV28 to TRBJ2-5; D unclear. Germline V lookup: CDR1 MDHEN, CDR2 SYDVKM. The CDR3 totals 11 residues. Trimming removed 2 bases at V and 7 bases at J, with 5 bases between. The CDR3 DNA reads TGTGCCAGCAGTTTAGCAGGGACCCAGTACTTC. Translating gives CASSLAGTQYF.

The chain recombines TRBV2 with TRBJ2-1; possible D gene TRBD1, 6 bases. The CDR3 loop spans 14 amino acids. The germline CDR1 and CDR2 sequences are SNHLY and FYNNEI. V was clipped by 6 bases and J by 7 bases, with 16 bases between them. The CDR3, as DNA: TGTGCCAGCAGAGATCAAGACAGGTGGAATGAGCAGTTCTTC. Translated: CASRDQDRWNEQFF.

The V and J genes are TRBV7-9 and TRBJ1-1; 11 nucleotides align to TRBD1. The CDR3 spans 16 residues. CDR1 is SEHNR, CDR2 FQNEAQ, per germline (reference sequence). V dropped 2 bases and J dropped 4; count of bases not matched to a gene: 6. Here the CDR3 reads CASSLSVGTGGTEAFF. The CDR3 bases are TGTGCCAGCAGCTTAAGTGTCGGGACAGGGGGCACTGAAGCTTTCTTT.

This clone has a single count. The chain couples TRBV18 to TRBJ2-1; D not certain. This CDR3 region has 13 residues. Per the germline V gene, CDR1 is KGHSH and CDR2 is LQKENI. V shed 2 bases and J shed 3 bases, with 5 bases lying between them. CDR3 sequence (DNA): TGTGCCAGCTCACCAGATAGCTACAATGAGCAGTTCTTC. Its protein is CASSPDSYNEQFF. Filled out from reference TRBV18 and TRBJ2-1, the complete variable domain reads NAGVMQNPRHLVRRRGQEARLRCSPMKGHSHVYWYRQLPEEGLKFMVYLQKENIIDESGMPKERFSAEFPKEGPSILRIQQVVRGDSAAYFCASSPDSYNEQFFGPGTRLTVL.

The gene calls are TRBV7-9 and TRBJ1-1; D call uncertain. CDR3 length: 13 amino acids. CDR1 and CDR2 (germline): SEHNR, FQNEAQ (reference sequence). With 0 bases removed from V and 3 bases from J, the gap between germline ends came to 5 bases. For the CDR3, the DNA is TGTGCCAGCAGCTTAGCGGAGCACACTGAAGCTTTCTTT. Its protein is CASSLAEHTEAFF.

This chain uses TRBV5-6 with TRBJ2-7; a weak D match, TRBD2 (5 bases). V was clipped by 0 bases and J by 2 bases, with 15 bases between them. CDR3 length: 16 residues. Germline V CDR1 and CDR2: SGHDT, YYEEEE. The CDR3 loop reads CASSLGSPSLPYEQYF. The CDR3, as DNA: TGTGCCAGCAGCTTGGGTTCCCCTAGCCTACCCTACGAGCAGTACTTC. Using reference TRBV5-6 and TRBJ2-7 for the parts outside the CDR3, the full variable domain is DAGVTQSPTHLIKTRGQQVTLRCSPKSGHDTVSWYQQALGQGPQFIFQYYEEEERQRGNFPDRFSGHQFPNYSSELNVNALLLGDSALYLCASSLGSPSLPYEQYFGPGTRLTVT.

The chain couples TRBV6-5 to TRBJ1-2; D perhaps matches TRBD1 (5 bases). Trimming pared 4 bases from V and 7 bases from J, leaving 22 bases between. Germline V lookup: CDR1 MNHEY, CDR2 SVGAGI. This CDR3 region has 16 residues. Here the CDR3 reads CASSWTLDKPRSGYTF. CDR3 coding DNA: TGTGCCAGCAGTTGGACACTCGATAAGCCAAGGAGTGGCTACACCTTC.

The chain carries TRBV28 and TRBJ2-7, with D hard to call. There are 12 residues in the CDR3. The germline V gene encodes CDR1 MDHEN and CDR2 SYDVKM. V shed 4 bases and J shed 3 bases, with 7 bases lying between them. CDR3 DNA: TGTGCCAGCAGTTCGAGGCGCTACGAGCAGTACTTC. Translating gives CASSSRRYEQYF.

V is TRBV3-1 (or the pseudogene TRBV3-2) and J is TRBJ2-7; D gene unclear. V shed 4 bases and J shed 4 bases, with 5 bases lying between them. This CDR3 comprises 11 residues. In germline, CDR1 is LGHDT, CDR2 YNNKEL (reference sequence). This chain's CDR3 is CASSRRYEQYF. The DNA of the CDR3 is TGTGCCAGCAGCCGCAGGTACGAGCAGTACTTC.

In DNA form, the CDR3 reads TGTGCCAGCAGTTCCCTCACTAGCGGGAGTGACTACGAGCAGTACTTC. Protein: CASSSLTSGSDYEQYF. The V and J genes are TRBV28 and TRBJ2-7; TRBD2 agrees at 11 bases. Germline CDR1 and CDR2: MDHEN and SYDVKM. The CDR3 runs to 16 residues. V dropped 4 bases and J dropped 3; count of bases not matched to a gene: 8.

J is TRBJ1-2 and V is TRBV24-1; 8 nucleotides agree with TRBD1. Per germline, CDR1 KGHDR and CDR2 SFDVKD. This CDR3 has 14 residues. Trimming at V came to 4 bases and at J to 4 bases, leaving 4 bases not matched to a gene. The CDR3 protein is CATSEGQDPYGYTF. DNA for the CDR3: TGTGCCACCAGTGAGGGACAGGACCCCTATGGCTACACCTTC.

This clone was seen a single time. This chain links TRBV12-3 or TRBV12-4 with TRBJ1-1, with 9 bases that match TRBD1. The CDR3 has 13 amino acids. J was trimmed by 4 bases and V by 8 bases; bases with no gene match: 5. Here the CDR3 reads CASAVQGATEAFF. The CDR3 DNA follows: TGTGCCAGCGCCGTACAGGGGGCCACTGAAGCTTTCTTT.

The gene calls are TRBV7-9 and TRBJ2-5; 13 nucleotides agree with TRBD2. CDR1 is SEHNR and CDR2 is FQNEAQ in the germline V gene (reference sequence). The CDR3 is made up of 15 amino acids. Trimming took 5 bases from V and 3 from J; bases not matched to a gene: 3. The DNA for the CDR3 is TGTGCCAGCAGCCCAGGACTAGCGGGAGAAGAGACCCAGTACTTC. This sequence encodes CASSPGLAGEETQYF.

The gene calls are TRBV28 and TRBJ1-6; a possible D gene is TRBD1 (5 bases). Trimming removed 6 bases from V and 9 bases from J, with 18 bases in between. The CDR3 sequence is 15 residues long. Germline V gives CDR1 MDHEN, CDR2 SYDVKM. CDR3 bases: TGTGCCAGCAGCCAGGATGCATCTCAGGGTTCACCCCTCCACTTT. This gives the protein CASSQDASQGSPLHF. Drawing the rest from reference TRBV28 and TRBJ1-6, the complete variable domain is DVKVTQSSRYLVKRTGEKVFLECVQDMDHENMFWYRQDPGLGLRLIYFSYDVKMKEKGDIPEGYSVSREKKERFSLILESASTNQTSMYLCASSQDASQGSPLHFGNGTRLTVT.

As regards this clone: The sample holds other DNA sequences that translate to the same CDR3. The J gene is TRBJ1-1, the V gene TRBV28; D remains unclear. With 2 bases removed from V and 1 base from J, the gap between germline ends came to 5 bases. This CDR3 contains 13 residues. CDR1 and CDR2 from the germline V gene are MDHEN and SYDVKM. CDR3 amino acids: CASSLAGNTEAFF. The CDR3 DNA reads TGTGCCAGCAGTTTAGCCGGGAACACTGAAGCTTTCTTT.